The 2 T cell receptor beta chains presented below share a single source sample, sequenced in a study of blood T cell repertoires in COVID-19. Assay: immunoSEQ multiplex PCR; the TCRdb copy retains only in-frame clones and omits some. The repertoire consists of around 500,000 clones, with around 89% occurring once and the leading ten covering 1.5% to 2%. Sequenced sample: PBMCs or T cells enriched from blood (not recorded which). Every receptor here comes from a woman aged 40 to 50 who had recovered from COVID-19.

CDR3 sequence reads: CASSPGQRLQETQYF. For the CDR3, the DNA is TGTGCCAGCAGCCCGGGACAGAGACTCCAAGAGACCCAGTACTTC. The V gene is TRBV6-5, the J gene TRBJ2-5; TRBD1 aligns across 7 bases. There are 15 residues in the CDR3. V shed 6 bases, J shed 1 base, and the junction held 8 bases outside the gene matches. Per the germline V gene, CDR1 is MNHEY and CDR2 is SVGAGI.

The chain carries TRBV24-1 and TRBJ2-1; 10 bases align to TRBD2. The V gene's germline CDR1 is KGHDR and CDR2 SFDVKD. The CDR3 sequence is 18 residues long. Trimming at V came to 6 bases and at J to 1 base, leaving 11 bases not matched to a gene. DNA of the CDR3: TGTGCCACCAGTCGACCAGTTAGCGGGAGGTCATCCTACAATGAGCAGTTCTTC. This sequence encodes CATSRPVSGRSSYNEQFF.